A selection of T cell receptor beta chains follows, all from one sample in a study of vaccination and CD4 T cells after COVID-19. No antigens are known for them. A single record per CDR3 protein comes from TCRdb applying MiXCR to the PCR reads. The sample includes 9,500 or so distinct CDR3 sequences, 25% to 35% seen only once; the top ten take over 8%. Source: CD4+ T cells from blood, cultured in vitro, taken after SARS-CoV-2 vaccination. These receptors all come from a human donor who had recovered from COVID-19. The CDR3 runs from the conserved cysteine through the conserved F or W. The D gene is left open where the match is weak. Some rows have no size entry. The others give once, few or many, or a class for an expanded clone.

clone_size	v_call	d_call	j_call	cdr3_aa	cdr3_nt
NA	TRBV5-1	TRBD1	TRBJ1-2	CASTIGDRPFYGYTF	TGCGCCAGCACCATTGGGGACAGACCCTTCTATGGCTACACCTTC
NA	TRBV12-3/TRBV12-4	NA	TRBJ1-5	CASSRHNSNQPQHF	TGTGCCAGCAGTCGACACAATAGCAATCAGCCCCAGCATTTT
few	TRBV2	NA	TRBJ2-1	CASGRGDYGNEQFF	TGTGCCAGCGGTAGGGGTGATTACGGCAATGAGCAGTTCTTC
NA	TRBV28	NA	TRBJ2-3	CASSKDSSDTQYF	TGTGCCAGCAGTAAGGACTCGAGCGATACGCAGTATTTT
NA	TRBV28	NA	TRBJ1-5	CASSSIPRKISNQPQHF	TGTGCCAGCAGTTCCATCCCGAGAAAAATAAGCAATCAGCCCCAGCATTTT
NA	TRBV18	TRBD1	TRBJ1-2	CASSPRTGAENYGYTF	TGTGCCAGCTCACCCCGTACAGGGGCGGAAAACTATGGCTACACCTTC
NA	TRBV7-2	TRBD2	TRBJ2-7	CVSSLGLAAYEQYF	TGTGTCAGCAGCCTTGGACTAGCGGCCTACGAGCAGTACTTC
NA	TRBV6-5	NA	TRBJ2-7	CASSYGPNYEQYF	TGTGCCAGCAGTTACGGTCCGAATTACGAGCAGTACTTC
few	TRBV2	TRBD1	TRBJ2-7	CASNHGQGADEQYF	TGTGCCAGCAATCACGGACAGGGGGCCGACGAGCAGTACTTC
NA	TRBV5-4	NA	TRBJ1-1	CASSLAQLNTEAFF	TGTGCCAGCAGCTTGGCACAGTTAAACACTGAAGCTTTCTTT
NA	TRBV7-7	TRBD1	TRBJ2-2	CASSLGRGQAGELFF	TGTGCCAGCAGCTTAGGCAGGGGGCAGGCCGGGGAGCTGTTTTTT
medium-sized	TRBV7-2	NA	TRBJ1-5	CASSLAGVSNQPQHF	TGTGCCAGCAGCTTAGCGGGAGTTAGCAATCAGCCCCAGCATTTT
NA	TRBV28	NA	TRBJ2-1	CASSPTIPSFIEQFF	TGTGCCAGCAGTCCCACTATTCCTAGCTTTATTGAGCAGTTCTTC
medium-sized	TRBV20-1	NA	TRBJ1-5	CSAREAAAHHPQHF	TGCAGTGCTAGAGAGGCAGCAGCGCATCATCCCCAGCATTTT
NA	TRBV5-6	NA	TRBJ1-3	CASSLFRTAGGNTIYF	TGTGCCAGCAGCTTGTTCAGGACCGCGGGGGGAAACACCATATATTTT
NA	TRBV7-8	NA	TRBJ2-7	CASSQGGSLYEQYF	TGTGCCAGCAGCCAAGGGGGTTCCCTGTACGAGCAGTACTTC
once	TRBV7-6	TRBD1	TRBJ1-6	CASSSTGGRDSPLHF	TGTGCCAGCAGTTCAACAGGGGGAAGGGATTCACCCCTCCACTTT
NA	TRBV18	TRBD1	TRBJ2-2	CASSPQGTGGPGELFF	TGTGCCAGCTCACCTCAAGGGACAGGGGGACCCGGGGAGCTGTTTTTT
few	TRBV24-1	NA	TRBJ2-2	CATAGLFNTGELFF	TGTGCCACCGCGGGCCTGTTCAACACCGGGGAGCTGTTTTTT
NA	TRBV4-3	NA	TRBJ1-5	CASSQGFGNQPQHF	TGCGCCAGCAGCCAGGGCTTCGGGAATCAGCCCCAGCATTTT
few	TRBV7-3	NA	TRBJ2-1	CASSLRPAAYNEQFF	TGTGCCAGCAGCTTAAGACCGGCCGCCTACAATGAGCAGTTCTTC
NA	TRBV6-5	TRBD1	TRBJ2-3	CASSYGGQSTDTQYF	TGTGCCAGCAGTTACGGGGGACAGAGCACAGATACGCAGTATTTT
few	TRBV28	NA	TRBJ1-5	CASSLPRQSNQPQHF	TGTGCCAGCAGTTTGCCGCGGCAGAGCAATCAGCCCCAGCATTTT
NA	TRBV7-2	TRBD2	TRBJ2-7	CASSFAGVEQYF	TGTGCCAGCAGCTTTGCGGGAGTCGAGCAGTACTTC
NA	TRBV7-2	TRBD2	TRBJ2-5	CASSLLGRGETQYF	TGTGCCAGCAGCTTATTGGGGAGGGGAGAGACCCAGTACTTC
NA	TRBV12-3/TRBV12-4	TRBD2	TRBJ2-7	CASSPRGVRYEQYF	TGTGCCAGCAGCCCCCGGGGGGTTAGATACGAGCAGTACTTC
few	TRBV28	NA	TRBJ1-5	CASRPMESENQPQHF	TGTGCCAGCAGGCCGATGGAGTCGGAAAATCAGCCCCAGCATTTT
NA	TRBV5-6	NA	TRBJ1-1	CASSLWGGGGRTEAFF	TGTGCCAGCAGCTTGTGGGGAGGGGGAGGGAGGACTGAAGCTTTCTTT
NA	TRBV20-1	NA	TRBJ2-7	CSARELGAPPYEQYF	TGCAGTGCTAGAGAACTGGGGGCCCCCCCTTACGAGCAGTACTTC
NA	TRBV7-3	NA	TRBJ1-2	CASSLKGGGDYYGYTF	TGTGCCAGCAGCTTAAAAGGGGGGGGCGACTATTACGGCTACACCTTC